This T cell receptor beta chain was found in a study of control samples from healthy donors and cancer patients. Some clones are missing from TCRdb's copy, which holds only in-frame ones; the method was immunoSEQ multiplex PCR. The data show about 120,000 clones, 80% to 95% seen once. The CDR3 is made up of 14 amino acids. Germline values: CDR1 MDHEN, CDR2 SYDVKM. The V end was cut by 2 bases, the J end by 0 bases, with 8 bases between. Sequencing input: blood. The chain recombines TRBV28 with TRBJ2-7; D possibly corresponds to TRBD2 (5 bases). The receptor was isolated from a woman between 18 and 29 years old in good health. The CDR3 bases are TGTGCCAGCAGTTTAGCGCGGGTCTCCTACGAGCAGTACTTC. Its protein is CASSLARVSYEQYF.